This T cell receptor (beta chain) was recorded in a study of cytomegalovirus exposure and HLA in healthy donors. Broader study findings: A few chains tied to CMV proved CMV antigen-specific in vitro. CMV serostatus was the sole immune exposure information available. A list of roughly 180 TCR beta chains associated with cytomegalovirus was given. In a later analysis, several top co-occurrence clusters appeared linked to parvovirus B19, influenza, CMV and Epstein-Barr virus.

Primers included in the PCR were 60 Vbeta and 13 Jbeta primers. Sequencing was performed with immunoSEQ multiplex PCR; in TCRdb, only in-frame clones are kept and a portion is missing. The sample data list tens of thousands of clones. Turning to this clone: Its antigen is unknown.

The CDR3 consists of 13 residues. V shed 5 bases and J 5 bases; nucleotides not matched to a gene: 4. In germline, CDR1 is MNHNS, CDR2 SASEGT. The chain uses TRBV6-1 and TRBJ1-1; TRBD1 matches 8 bases. Specimen: PBMCs. The TCR originated in a woman in her 30s in good health and CMV-seronegative. The chain's CDR3 is CASSRQGRTEAFF. Written as DNA, the CDR3 is TGTGCCAGCAGTCGACAGGGGAGGACTGAAGCTTTCTTT.